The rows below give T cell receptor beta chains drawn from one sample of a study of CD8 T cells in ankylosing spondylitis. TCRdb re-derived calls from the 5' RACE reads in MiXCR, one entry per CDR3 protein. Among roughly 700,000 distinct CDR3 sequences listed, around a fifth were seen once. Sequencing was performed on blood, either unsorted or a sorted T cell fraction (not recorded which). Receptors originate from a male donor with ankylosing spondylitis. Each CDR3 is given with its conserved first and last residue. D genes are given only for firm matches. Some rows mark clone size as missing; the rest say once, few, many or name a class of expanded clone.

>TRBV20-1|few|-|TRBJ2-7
TGCAGTGCTAGAGTAGGGGTTAACTACGAGCAGTACTTC
CSARVGVNYEQYF
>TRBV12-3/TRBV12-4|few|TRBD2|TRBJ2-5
TGTGCCAGCAGCCACCCCCCACCGGGACTAGCGGGGGAAGAGACCCAGTACTTC
CASSHPPPGLAGEETQYF
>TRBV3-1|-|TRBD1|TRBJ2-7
TGTGCCAGCACCAAGGAAACAGGGGGCTCCGGCGAGCAGTACTTC
CASTKETGGSGEQYF
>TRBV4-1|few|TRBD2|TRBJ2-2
TGCGCCAGCAGCCAAGATCGGGGAGGGAAGAACACCGGGGAGCTGTTTTTT
CASSQDRGGKNTGELFF
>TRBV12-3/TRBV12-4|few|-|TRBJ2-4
TGTGCCAGCAGGAGAGGAGAAGCCAAAAACATTCAGTACTTC
CASRRGEAKNIQYF
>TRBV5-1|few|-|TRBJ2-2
TGCGCCAGCAGCTTACACGGAGTTGAGAAACCGAACACCGGGGAGCTGTTTTTT
CASSLHGVEKPNTGELFF
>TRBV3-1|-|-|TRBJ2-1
TGTGCCAGCAGCCAAGGACTCATCCAAAACAATGAGCAGTTCTTC
CASSQGLIQNNEQFF
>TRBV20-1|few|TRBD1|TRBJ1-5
TGCAGTGCTAGAGATTGGGAAGGACAGGCGGATAGCAATCAGCCCCAGCATTTT
CSARDWEGQADSNQPQHF
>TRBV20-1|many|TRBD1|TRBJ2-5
TGCAGTGCTGTACATCGGACAGGAAAAGAGACCCAGTACTTC
CSAVHRTGKETQYF
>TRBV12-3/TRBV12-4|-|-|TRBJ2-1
TGTGCCAGCAGTTTAGACTCCCCAGAGCAGTTCTTC
CASSLDSPEQFF
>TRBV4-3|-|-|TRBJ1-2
TGCGCCAGCAGCCAAGATCGGGCAGGTGCAAATGGCTACACCTTC
CASSQDRAGANGYTF
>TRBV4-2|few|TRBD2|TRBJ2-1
TGTGCCAGCAGCCAAGATCAAACCCACCTGGGGGGGAATGAGCAGTTCTTC
CASSQDQTHLGGNEQFF
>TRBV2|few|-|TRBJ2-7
TGTGCCAGCAGTGCCCCGGGACACCTAGGCGACGAGCAGTACTTC
CASSAPGHLGDEQYF
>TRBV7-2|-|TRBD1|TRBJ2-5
TGTGCCAGCAGCTTAGCGCCGACAGGGGGCCGCGGGGAGACCCAGTACTTC
CASSLAPTGGRGETQYF
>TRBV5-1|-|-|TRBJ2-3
TGCGCCACGACAGCTCCTAGCACAGATACGCAGTATTTT
CATTAPSTDTQYF
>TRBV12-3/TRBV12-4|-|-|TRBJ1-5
TGTGCCAGCAGTTTGACAGCAGATCAGCCCCAGCATTTT
CASSLTADQPQHF
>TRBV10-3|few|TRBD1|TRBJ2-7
TGTGCCATCAGGGGTGACAGGGGAACCTACGAGCAGTACTTC
CAIRGDRGTYEQYF
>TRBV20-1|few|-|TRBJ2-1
TGCAGTGCTAGAGATCTCCTGGTCGGGGGTGGGCAGTTCTTC
CSARDLLVGGGQFF
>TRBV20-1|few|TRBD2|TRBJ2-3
TGCAGTGCTAGAGACGCGGGAGGGCCGTCAGATACGCAGTATTTT
CSARDAGGPSDTQYF
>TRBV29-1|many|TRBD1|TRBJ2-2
TGCAGCGTAAGAGACAGGGACAACACCGGGGAGCTGTTTTTT
CSVRDRDNTGELFF
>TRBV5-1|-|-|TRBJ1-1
TGCGCCAGCAGCGCCTGGACAGCCAACACTGAAGCTTTCTTT
CASSAWTANTEAFF
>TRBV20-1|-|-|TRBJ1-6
TGCAGTGCTAGAGATGGAAGGGGGTCTAATTCACCCCTCCACTTT
CSARDGRGSNSPLHF
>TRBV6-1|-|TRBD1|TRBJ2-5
TGTGCCAGCAAGCTGGGACAGGGACCTCAAGAGACCCAGTACTTC
CASKLGQGPQETQYF
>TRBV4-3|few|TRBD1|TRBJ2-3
TGCGCCAGCAGCCAAGACGACAGGGCCACAGATACGCAGTATTTT
CASSQDDRATDTQYF
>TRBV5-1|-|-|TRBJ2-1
TGCGCCAGCAGCTTGGGAGATTGGGTGCAGTTCTTC
CASSLGDWVQFF
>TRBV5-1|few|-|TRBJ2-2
TGCGCCAGCAGCTTGCGAGTGGACACCGGGGAGCTGTTTTTT
CASSLRVDTGELFF
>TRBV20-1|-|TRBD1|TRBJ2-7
TGCAGTGCTACACGGACAGGCCCCTACGAGCAGTACTTC
CSATRTGPYEQYF
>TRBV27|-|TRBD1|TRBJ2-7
TGTGCCAGCAGTCCCACGGGGACAGGGGCGTCGCTAGGGCAGTACTTC
CASSPTGTGASLGQYF
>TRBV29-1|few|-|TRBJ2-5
TGCAGCGTTGATCCCAACCAAGAGACCCAGTACTTC
CSVDPNQETQYF
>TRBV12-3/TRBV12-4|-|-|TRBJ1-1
TGTGCCAGCAGTTCCAGGCATGACACTGAAGCTTTCTTT
CASSSRHDTEAFF
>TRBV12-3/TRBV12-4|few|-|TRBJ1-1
TGTGCCAGCAGTCGGGCCCTGGACACTGAAGCTTTCTTT
CASSRALDTEAFF
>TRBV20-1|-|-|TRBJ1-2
TGCAGTGCTAGAGATCTGGAAAGGGTGCAGAGCTACACCTTC
CSARDLERVQSYTF
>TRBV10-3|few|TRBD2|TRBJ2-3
TGTGCCACCAGCGGGAGTGGGACGGATACGCAGTATTTT
CATSGSGTDTQYF
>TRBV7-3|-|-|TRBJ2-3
TGTGCCAGCAGCTTCGGCAGGCACACAGATACGCAGTATTTT
CASSFGRHTDTQYF
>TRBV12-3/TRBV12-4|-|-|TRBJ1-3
TGTGCCAGCAGTTCCCCGGCGGCCGGAAACACCATATATTTT
CASSSPAAGNTIYF
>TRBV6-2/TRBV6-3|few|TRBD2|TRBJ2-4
TGTGCCAGCAGTAAGACTAGCGGACTAAACATTCAGTACTTC
CASSKTSGLNIQYF
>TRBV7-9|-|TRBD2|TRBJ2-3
TGTGCCAGCAGCTCTAGCGGGAGGGATACGCAGTATTTT
CASSSSGRDTQYF